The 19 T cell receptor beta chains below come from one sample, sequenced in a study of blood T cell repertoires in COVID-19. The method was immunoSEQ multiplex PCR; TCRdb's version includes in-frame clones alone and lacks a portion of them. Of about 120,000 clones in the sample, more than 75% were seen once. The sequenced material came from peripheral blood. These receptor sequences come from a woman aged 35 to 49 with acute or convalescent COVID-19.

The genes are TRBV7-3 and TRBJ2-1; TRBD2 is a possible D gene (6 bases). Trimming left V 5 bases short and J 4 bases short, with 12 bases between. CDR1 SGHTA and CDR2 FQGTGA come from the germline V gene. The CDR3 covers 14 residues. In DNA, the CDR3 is TGTGCCAGCAGCCCACGGGACTTGTACAATGAGCAGTTCTTC. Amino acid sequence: CASSPRDLYNEQFF.

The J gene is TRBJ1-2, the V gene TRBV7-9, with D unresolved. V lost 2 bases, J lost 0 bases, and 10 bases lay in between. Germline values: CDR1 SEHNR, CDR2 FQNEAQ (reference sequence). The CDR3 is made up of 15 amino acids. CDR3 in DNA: TGTGCCAGCAGCTTAAAAGGAGGTTCTAACTATGGCTACACCTTC. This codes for CASSLKGGSNYGYTF.

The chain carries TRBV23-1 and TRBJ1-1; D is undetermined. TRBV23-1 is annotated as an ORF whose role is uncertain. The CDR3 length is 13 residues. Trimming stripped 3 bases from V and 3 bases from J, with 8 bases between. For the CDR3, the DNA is TGCGCCAGCAGTCACGGCCGGGACACTGAAGCTTTCTTT. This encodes CASSHGRDTEAFF.

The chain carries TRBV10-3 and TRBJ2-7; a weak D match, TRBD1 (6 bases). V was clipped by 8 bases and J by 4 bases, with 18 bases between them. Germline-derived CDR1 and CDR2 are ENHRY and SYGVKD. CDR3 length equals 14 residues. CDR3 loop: CAIGPGTNIYEQYF. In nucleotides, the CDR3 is TGTGCCATCGGGCCAGGGACAAACATTTACGAGCAGTACTTC.

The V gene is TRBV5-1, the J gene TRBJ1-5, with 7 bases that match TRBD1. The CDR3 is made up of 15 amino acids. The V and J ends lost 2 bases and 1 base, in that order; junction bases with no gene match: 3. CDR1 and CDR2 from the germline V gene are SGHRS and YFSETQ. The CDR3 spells CASSFGTESNQPQHF. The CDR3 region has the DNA TGCGCCAGCAGCTTTGGGACAGAGAGCAATCAGCCCCAGCATTTT.

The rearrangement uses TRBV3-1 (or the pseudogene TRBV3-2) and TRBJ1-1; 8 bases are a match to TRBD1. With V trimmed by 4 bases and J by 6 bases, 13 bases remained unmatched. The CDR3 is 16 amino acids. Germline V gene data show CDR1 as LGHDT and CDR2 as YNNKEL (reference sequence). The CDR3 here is CASSPRGRGLESEAFF. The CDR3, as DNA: TGTGCCAGCAGCCCACGGGGCAGGGGGCTTGAATCTGAAGCTTTCTTT.

CDR3 DNA: TGTGCCAGCAGTTTGGCGGGGGACTATGGCTACACCTTC. Protein product: CASSLAGDYGYTF. The chain joins TRBV6-5 to TRBJ1-2, with D possibly TRBD1 on 5 matching bases. V gave up 4 bases and J gave up 3 bases, with 9 bases separating them. This CDR3 spans 13 amino acids. The germline CDR1 and CDR2 sequences are MNHEY and SVGAGI.

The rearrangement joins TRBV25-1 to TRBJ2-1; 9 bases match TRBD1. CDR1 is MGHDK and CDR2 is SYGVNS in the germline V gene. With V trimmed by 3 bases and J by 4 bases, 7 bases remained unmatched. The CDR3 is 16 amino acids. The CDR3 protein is CASSERAGQGYNEQFF. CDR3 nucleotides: TGTGCCAGCAGTGAGCGCGCGGGACAGGGATACAATGAGCAGTTCTTC.

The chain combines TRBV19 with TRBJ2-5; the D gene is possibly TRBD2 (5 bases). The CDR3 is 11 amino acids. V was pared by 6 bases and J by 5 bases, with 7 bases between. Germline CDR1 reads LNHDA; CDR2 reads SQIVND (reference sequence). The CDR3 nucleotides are TGTGCCAGTAGGACGGGGGAGACCCAGTACTTC. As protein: CASRTGETQYF. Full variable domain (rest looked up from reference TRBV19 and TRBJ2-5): DGGITQSPKYLFRKEGQNVTLSCEQNLNHDAMYWYRQDPGQGLRLIYYSQIVNDFQKGDIAEGYSVSREKKESFPLTVTSAQKNPTAFYLCASRTGETQYFGPGTRLLVL.

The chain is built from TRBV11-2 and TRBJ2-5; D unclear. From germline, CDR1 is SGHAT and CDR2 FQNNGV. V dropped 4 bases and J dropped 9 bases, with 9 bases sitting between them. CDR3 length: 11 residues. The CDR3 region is CASSSSTAQYF. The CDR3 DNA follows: TGTGCCAGCAGCTCCTCTACGGCCCAGTACTTC.

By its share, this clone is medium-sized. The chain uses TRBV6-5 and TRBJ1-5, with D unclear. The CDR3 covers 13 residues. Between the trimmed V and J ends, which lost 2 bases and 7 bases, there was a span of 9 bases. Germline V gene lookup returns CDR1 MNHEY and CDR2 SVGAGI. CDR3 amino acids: CASSYAGGQPQHF. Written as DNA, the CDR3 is TGTGCCAGCAGTTACGCTGGAGGCCAGCCCCAGCATTTT.

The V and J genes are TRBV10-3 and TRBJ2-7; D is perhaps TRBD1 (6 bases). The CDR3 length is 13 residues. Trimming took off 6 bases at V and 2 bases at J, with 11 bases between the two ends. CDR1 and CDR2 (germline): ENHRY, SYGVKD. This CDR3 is CAIRGAGPYEQYF. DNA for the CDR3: TGTGCCATCAGGGGGGCAGGTCCCTACGAGCAGTACTTC.

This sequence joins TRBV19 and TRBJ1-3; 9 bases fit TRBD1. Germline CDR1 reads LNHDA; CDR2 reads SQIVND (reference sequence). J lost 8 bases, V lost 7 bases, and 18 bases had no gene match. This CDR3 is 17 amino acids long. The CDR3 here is CASNRGSGQGSGDTIYF. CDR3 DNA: TGTGCCAGTAACCGTGGTTCGGGACAGGGATCCGGAGACACCATATATTTT.

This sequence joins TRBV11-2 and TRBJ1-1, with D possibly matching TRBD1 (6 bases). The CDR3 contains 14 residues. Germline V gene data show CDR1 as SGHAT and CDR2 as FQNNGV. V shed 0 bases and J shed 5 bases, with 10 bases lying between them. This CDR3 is CASSLEGARTEAFF. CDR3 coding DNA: TGTGCCAGCAGCTTAGAGGGGGCAAGGACTGAAGCTTTCTTT.

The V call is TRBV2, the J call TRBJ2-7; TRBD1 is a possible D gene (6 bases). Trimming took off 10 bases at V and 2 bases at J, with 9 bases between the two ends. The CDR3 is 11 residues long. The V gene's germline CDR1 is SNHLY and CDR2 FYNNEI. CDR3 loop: CATYRAYEQYF. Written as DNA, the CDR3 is TGTGCCACCTACAGGGCCTACGAGCAGTACTTC.

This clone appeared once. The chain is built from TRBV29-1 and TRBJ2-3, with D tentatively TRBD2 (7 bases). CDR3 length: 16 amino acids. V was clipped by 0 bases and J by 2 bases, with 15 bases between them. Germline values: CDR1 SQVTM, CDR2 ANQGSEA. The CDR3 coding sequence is TGCAGCGTTGAAGATCCGGGGCGGGGGCCCACAGATACGCAGTATTTT. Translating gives CSVEDPGRGPTDTQYF.

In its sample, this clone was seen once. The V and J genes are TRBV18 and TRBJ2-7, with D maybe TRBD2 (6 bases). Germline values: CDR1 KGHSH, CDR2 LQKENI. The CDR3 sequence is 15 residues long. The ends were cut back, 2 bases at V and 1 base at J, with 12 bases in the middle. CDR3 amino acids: CASSPAGRSSYEQYF. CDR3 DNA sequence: TGTGCCAGCTCACCAGCGGGACGGTCGTCCTACGAGCAGTACTTC. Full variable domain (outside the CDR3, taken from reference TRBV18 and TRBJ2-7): NAGVMQNPRHLVRRRGQEARLRCSPMKGHSHVYWYRQLPEEGLKFMVYLQKENIIDESGMPKERFSAEFPKEGPSILRIQQVVRGDSAAYFCASSPAGRSSYEQYFGPGTRLTVT.

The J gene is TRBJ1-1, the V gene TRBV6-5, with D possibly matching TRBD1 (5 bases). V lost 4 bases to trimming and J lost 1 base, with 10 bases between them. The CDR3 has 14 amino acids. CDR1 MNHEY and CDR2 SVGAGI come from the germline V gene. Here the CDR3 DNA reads TGTGCCAGCAGTTCACACCAGGGGAACACTGAAGCTTTCTTT. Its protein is CASSSHQGNTEAFF.

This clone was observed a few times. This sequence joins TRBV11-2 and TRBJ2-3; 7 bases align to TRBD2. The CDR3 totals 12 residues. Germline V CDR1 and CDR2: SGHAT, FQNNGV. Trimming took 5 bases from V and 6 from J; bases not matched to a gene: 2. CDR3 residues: CASSPGGDTQYF. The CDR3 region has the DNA TGTGCCAGCAGCCCCGGGGGGGATACGCAGTATTTT. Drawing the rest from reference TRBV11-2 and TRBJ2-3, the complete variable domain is EAGVAQSPRYKIIEKRQSVAFWCNPISGHATLYWYQQILGQGPKLLIQFQNNGVVDDSQLPKDRFSAERLKGVDSTLKIQPAKLEDSAVYLCASSPGGDTQYFGPGTRLTVL.